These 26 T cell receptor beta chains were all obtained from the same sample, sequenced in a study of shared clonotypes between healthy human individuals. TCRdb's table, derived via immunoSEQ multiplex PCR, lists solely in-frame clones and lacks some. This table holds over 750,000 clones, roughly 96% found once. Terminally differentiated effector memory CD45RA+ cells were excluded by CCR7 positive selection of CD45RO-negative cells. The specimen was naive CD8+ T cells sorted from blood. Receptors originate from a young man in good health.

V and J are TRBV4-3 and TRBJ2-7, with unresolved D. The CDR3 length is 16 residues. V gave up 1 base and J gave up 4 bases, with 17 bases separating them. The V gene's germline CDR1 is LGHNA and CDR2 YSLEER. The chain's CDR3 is CASSQGTGSRNYEQYF. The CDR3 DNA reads TGCGCCAGCAGCCAAGGGACCGGGTCGAGAAATTACGAGCAGTACTTC.

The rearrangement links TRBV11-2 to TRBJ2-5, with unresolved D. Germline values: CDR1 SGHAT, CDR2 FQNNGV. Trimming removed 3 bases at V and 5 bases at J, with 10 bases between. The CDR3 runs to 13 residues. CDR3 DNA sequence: TGTGCCAGCAGCTTCTTAATTCCGGAGACCCAGTACTTC. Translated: CASSFLIPETQYF. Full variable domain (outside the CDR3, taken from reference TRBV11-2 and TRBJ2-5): EAGVAQSPRYKIIEKRQSVAFWCNPISGHATLYWYQQILGQGPKLLIQFQNNGVVDDSQLPKDRFSAERLKGVDSTLKIQPAKLEDSAVYLCASSFLIPETQYFGPGTRLLVL.

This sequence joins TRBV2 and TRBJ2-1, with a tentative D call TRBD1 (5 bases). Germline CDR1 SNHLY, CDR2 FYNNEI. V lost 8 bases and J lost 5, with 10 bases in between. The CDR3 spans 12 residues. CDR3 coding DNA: TGTGCCAGCTCGTGGGGCGACAATGAGCAGTTCTTC. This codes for CASSWGDNEQFF. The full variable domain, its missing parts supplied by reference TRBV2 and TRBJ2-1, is EPEVTQTPSHQVTQMGQEVILRCVPISNHLYFYWYRQILGQKVEFLVSFYNNEISEKSEIFDDQFSVERPDGSNFTLKIRSTKLEDSAMYFCASSWGDNEQFFGPGTRLTVL.

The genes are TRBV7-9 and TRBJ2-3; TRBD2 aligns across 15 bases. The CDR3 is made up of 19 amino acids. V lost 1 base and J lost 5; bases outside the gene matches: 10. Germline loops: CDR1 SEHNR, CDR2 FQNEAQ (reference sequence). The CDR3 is CASSLEIIRTSGRVDTQYF. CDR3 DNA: TGTGCCAGCAGCTTAGAAATTATCCGGACTAGCGGGAGGGTAGATACGCAGTATTTT.

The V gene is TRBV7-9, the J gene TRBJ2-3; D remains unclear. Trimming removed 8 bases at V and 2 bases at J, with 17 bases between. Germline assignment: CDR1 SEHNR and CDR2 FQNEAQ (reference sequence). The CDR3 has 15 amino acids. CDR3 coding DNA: TGTGCCAGCGAACCCCCGGTCGGTCCCACAGATACGCAGTATTTT. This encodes CASEPPVGPTDTQYF.

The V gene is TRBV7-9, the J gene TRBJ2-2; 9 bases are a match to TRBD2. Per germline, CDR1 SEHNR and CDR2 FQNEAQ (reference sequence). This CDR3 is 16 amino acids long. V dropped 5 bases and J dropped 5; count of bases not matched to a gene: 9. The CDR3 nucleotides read TGTGCCAGCAGCCCCCGGATAGCGGGAGTTACCGGGGAGCTGTTTTTT. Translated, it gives CASSPRIAGVTGELFF.

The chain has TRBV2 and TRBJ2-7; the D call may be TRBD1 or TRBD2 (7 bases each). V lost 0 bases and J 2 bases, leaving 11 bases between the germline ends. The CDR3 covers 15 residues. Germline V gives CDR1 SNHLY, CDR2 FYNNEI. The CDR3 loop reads CASSEAAGQPYEQYF. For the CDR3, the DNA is TGTGCCAGCAGTGAAGCAGCGGGACAGCCCTACGAGCAGTACTTC.

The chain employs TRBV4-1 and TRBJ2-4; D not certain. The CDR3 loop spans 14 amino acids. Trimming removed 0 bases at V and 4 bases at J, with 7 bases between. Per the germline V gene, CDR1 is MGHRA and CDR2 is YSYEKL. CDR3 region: CASSQELWKNIQYF. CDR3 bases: TGCGCCAGCAGCCAAGAGTTATGGAAAAACATTCAGTACTTC.

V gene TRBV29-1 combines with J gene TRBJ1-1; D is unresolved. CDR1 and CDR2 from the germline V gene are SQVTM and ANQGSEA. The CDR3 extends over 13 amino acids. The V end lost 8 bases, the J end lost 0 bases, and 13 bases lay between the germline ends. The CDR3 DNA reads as TGCAGCACTAACGACGGCCTGAACACTGAAGCTTTCTTT. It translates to CSTNDGLNTEAFF.

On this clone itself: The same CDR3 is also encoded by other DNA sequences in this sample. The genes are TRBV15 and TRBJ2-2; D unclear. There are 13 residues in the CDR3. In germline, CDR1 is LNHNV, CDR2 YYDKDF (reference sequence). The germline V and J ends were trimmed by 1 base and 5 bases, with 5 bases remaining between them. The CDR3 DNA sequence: TGTGCCACCAGCAGAGGCGAGACCGGGGAGCTGTTTTTT. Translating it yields CATSRGETGELFF. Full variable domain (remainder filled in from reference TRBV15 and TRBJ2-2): DAMVIQNPRYQVTQFGKPVTLSCSQTLNHNVMYWYQQKSSQAPKLLFHYYDKDFNNEADTPDNFQSRRPNTSFCFLDIRSPGLGDTAMYLCATSRGETGELFFGEGSRLTVL.

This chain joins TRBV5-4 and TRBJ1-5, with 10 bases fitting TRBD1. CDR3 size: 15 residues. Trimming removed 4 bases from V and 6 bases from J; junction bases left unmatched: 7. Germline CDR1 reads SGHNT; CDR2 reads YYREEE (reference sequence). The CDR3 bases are TGTGCCAGCAGCCCTGGGACAGGGGTTGGTCAGCCCCAGCATTTT. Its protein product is CASSPGTGVGQPQHF.

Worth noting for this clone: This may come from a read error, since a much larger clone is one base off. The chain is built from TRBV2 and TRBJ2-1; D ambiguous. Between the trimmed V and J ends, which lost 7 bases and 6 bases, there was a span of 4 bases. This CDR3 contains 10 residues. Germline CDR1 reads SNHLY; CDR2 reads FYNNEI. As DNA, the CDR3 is TGTGCCAGCAACGGCAATGAGCAGTTCTTC. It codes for CASNGNEQFF.

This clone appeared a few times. The CDR3 sequence is CSVNGEQFF. CDR3 in DNA: TGCAGCGTAAATGGTGAGCAGTTCTTC. This chain connects TRBV29-1 to TRBJ2-1, with unresolved D. The CDR3 covers 9 residues. With 6 bases removed from V and 9 bases from J, the gap between germline ends came to 6 bases. Germline V gene sequence: CDR1 SQVTM, CDR2 ANQGSEA.

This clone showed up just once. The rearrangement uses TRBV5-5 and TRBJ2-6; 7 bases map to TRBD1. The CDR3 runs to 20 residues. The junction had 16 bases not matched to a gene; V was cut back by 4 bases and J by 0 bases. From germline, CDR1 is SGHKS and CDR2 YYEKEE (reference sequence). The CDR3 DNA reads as TGTGCCAGCAGCAGCCCCCGGGACAGTCCTTTTGCCTCTGGGGCCAACGTCCTGACTTTC. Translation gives CASSSPRDSPFASGANVLTF.

The DNA of the CDR3 is TGTGCCAGCTCACCTAGCATGCATGAGCAGTTCTTC. Protein product: CASSPSMHEQFF. This chain uses TRBV18 with TRBJ2-1; D unclear. This CDR3 comprises 12 residues. V was pared by 3 bases and J by 8 bases, with 8 bases between. In germline, CDR1 is KGHSH, CDR2 LQKENI.

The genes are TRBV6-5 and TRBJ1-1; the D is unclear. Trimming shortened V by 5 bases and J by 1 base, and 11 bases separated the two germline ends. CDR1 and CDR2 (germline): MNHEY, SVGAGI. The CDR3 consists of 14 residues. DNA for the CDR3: TGTGCCAGCAGTCCCCGATGGGGGAACACTGAAGCTTTCTTT. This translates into CASSPRWGNTEAFF.

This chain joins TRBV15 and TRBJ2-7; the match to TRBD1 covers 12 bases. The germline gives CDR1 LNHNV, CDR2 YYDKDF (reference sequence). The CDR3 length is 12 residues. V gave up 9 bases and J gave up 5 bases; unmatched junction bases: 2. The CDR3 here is CATGQGADEQYF. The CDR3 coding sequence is TGTGCCACGGGACAGGGGGCCGACGAGCAGTACTTC.

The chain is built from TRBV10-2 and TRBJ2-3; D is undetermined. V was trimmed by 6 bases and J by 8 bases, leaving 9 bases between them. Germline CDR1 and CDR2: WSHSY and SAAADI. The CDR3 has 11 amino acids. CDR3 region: CASSTMGTQYF. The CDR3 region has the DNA TGCGCCAGCAGCACTATGGGTACGCAGTATTTT.

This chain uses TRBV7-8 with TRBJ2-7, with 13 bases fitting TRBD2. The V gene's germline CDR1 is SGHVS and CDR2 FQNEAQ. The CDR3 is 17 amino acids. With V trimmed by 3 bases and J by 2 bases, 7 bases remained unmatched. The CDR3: CASSFRLAGGFPYEQYF. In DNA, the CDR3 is TGTGCCAGCAGCTTCCGACTAGCGGGGGGATTTCCCTACGAGCAGTACTTC.

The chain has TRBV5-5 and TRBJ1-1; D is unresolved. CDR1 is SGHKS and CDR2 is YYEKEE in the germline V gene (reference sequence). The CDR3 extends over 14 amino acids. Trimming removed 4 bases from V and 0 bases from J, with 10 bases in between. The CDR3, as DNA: TGTGCCAGCAGCATCGATAGAATGAACACTGAAGCTTTCTTT. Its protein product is CASSIDRMNTEAFF.

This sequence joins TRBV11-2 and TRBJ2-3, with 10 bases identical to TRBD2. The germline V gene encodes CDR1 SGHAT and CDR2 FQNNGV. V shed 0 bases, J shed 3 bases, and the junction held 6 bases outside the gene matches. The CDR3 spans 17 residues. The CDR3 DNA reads TGTGCCAGCAGCTTAGATCTGGCTAGCGGGAGTACAGATACGCAGTATTTT. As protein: CASSLDLASGSTDTQYF.

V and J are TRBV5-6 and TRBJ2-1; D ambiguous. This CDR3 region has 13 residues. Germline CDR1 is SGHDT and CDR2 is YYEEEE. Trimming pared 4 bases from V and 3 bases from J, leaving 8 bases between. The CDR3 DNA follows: TGTGCCAGCAGCCTGACGGACTACAATGAGCAGTTCTTC. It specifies CASSLTDYNEQFF.

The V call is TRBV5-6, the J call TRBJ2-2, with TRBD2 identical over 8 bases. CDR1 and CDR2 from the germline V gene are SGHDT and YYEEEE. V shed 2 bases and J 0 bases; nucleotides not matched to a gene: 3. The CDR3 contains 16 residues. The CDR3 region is CASSFPGLANTGELFF. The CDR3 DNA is TGTGCCAGCAGCTTTCCGGGACTAGCGAACACCGGGGAGCTGTTTTTT.

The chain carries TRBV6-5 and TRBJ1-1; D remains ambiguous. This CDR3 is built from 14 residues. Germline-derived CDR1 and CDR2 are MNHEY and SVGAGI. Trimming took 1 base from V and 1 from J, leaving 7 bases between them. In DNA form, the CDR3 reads TGTGCCAGCAGTTACTTGTTAGGGAACACTGAAGCTTTCTTT. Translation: CASSYLLGNTEAFF.

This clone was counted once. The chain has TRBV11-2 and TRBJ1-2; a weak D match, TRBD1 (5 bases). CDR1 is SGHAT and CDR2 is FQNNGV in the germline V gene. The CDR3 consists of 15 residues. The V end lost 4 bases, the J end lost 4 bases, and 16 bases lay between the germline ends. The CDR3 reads CASSSPGTSLYGYTF. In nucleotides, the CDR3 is TGTGCCAGCAGCTCACCCGGGACTTCACTCTATGGCTACACCTTC.

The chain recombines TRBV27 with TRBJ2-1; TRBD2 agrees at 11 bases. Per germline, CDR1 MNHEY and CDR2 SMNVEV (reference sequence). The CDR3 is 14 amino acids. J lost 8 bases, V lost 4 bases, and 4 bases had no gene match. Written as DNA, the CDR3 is TGTGCCAGCAGTTCACTAGCGGGAGTCTATGAGCAGTTCTTC. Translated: CASSSLAGVYEQFF.